This passage covers 10 T cell receptor beta chains from one sample sequenced in a study of blood T cell repertoires in COVID-19. Libraries were prepared by immunoSEQ multiplex PCR; TCRdb keeps only in-frame clonotypes and omits some of them. Here the sample spans about 140,000 clones, approximately 79% being singletons. Sequencing used PBMCs or T cells enriched from blood (not recorded which). The receptors here all came from a woman aged 45-65 years who had recovered from COVID-19.

The chain is built from TRBV10-1 and TRBJ1-1, with D hard to call. Trimming pared 7 bases from V and 0 bases from J, leaving 18 bases between. CDR3 length: 16 residues. Germline CDR1 and CDR2: WNHNN and SYGVQD (reference sequence). The CDR3 nucleotides are TGCGCCAGCACCCGTGGCAGGCCCCAAATGAACACTGAAGCTTTCTTT. As protein: CASTRGRPQMNTEAFF.

The V call is TRBV5-6, the J call TRBJ1-4; D is unresolved. The germline gives CDR1 SGHDT, CDR2 YYEEEE. Trimming removed 4 bases at V and 2 bases at J, with 18 bases between. There are 17 residues in the CDR3. The CDR3 nucleotides read TGTGCCAGCAGCGGCCGAGGTGGTATCGCGACTAATGAAAAACTGTTTTTT. Amino acid sequence: CASSGRGGIATNEKLFF.

The rearrangement joins TRBV9 to TRBJ2-2; perhaps TRBD1 as D (6 bases). CDR3 length equals 18 residues. Trimming stripped 3 bases from V and 0 bases from J, with 18 bases between. The germline V gene encodes CDR1 SGDLS and CDR2 YYNGEE. Here the CDR3 DNA reads TGTGCCAGCAGCGCCTCCAGGCTGGGGACACCGAACACCGGGGAGCTGTTTTTT. Translating gives CASSASRLGTPNTGELFF.

This clone was counted once. The J gene is TRBJ1-2, the V gene TRBV11-3; perhaps TRBD1 as D (5 bases). The CDR3 totals 13 residues. CDR1 is SGHNT and CDR2 is YENEEA in the germline V gene. Trimming took off 5 bases at V and 8 bases at J, with 15 bases between the two ends. The CDR3 region is CASSTGLQFGYTF. CDR3 sequence (DNA): TGTGCCAGCAGCACGGGACTGCAGTTCGGCTACACCTTC.

The chain carries TRBV6-5 and TRBJ1-1; no clear D. Trimming took 0 bases from V and 6 from J, leaving 14 bases between them. This CDR3 contains 15 residues. From germline, CDR1 is MNHEY and CDR2 SVGAGI. The CDR3 reads CASSYSHKSTPEAFF. The CDR3 bases are TGTGCCAGCAGTTACTCGCACAAATCAACCCCTGAAGCTTTCTTT.

The chain recombines TRBV28 with TRBJ1-5; maybe TRBD1 (5 bases). Germline CDR1 reads MDHEN; CDR2 reads SYDVKM. The CDR3 contains 15 residues. V was trimmed by 4 bases and J by 4 bases, leaving 14 bases between them. CDR3 DNA sequence: TGTGCCAGCAGTTCGGCGCAGGGCCTAAATCAGCCCCAGCATTTT. Protein: CASSSAQGLNQPQHF.

V gene TRBV18 combines with J gene TRBJ2-3, with TRBD2 matching over 14 bases. Per germline, CDR1 KGHSH and CDR2 LQKENI. V shed 3 bases and J 2 bases; nucleotides not matched to a gene: 7. The length of the CDR3 is 18 residues. The CDR3 DNA follows: TGTGCCAGCTCACCCCGGGGACTAGCGGGGGCTACCACAGATACGCAGTATTTT. Its protein product is CASSPRGLAGATTDTQYF.

This clone was recorded a few times. The chain carries TRBV27 and TRBJ1-5; TRBD1 matches 8 bases. The CDR3 runs to 15 residues. Germline V gene sequence: CDR1 MNHEY, CDR2 SMNVEV (reference sequence). V gave up 3 bases and J gave up 4 bases; unmatched junction bases: 5. The CDR3: CASSFGQGINQPQHF. CDR3 nucleotide sequence: TGTGCCAGCAGTTTTGGACAGGGCATTAATCAGCCCCAGCATTTT.

V is TRBV5-1 and J is TRBJ2-2; D remains ambiguous. Germline values: CDR1 SGHRS, CDR2 YFSETQ. V was clipped by 4 bases and J by 7 bases, with 11 bases between them. The CDR3 runs 13 residues. CDR3 protein: CASSGQVDGELFF. CDR3 nucleotides: TGCGCCAGCAGCGGCCAGGTTGACGGGGAGCTGTTTTTT.

This CDR3 is CASSQGSGYEAFF. The CDR3 DNA follows: TGTGCCAGCAGCCAAGGGTCAGGGTACGAAGCTTTCTTT. This chain connects TRBV3-1 (or the pseudogene TRBV3-2) to TRBJ1-1; D is perhaps TRBD1 (5 bases). The V gene lost 1 base and the J gene lost 8 bases, with 11 bases spanning the gap. The CDR3 covers 13 residues. CDR1 is LGHDT, CDR2 YNNKEL, per germline (reference sequence).